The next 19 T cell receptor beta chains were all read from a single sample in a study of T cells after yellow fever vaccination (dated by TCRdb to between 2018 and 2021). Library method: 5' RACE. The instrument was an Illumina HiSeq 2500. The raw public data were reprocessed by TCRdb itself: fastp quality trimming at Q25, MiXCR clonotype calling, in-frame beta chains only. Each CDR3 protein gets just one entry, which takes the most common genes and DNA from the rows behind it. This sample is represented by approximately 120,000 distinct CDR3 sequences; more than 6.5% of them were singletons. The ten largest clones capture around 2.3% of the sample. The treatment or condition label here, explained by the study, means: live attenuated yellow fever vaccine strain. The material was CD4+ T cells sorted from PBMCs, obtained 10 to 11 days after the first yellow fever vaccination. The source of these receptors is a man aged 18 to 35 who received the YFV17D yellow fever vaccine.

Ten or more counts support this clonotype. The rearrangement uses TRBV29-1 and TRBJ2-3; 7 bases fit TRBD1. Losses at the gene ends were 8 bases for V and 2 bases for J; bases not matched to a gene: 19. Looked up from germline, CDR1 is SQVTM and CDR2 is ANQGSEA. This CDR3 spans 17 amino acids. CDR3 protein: CSTDRDSVYSFTDTQYF. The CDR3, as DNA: TGCAGCACGGACCGGGACAGCGTGTACTCATTCACAGATACGCAGTATTTT.

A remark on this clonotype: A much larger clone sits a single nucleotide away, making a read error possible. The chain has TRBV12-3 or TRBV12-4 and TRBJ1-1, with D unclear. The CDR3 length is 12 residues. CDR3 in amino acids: CAGSKVGTEAFF. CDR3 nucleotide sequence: TGTGCCGGCAGTAAGGTTGGAACTGAAGCTTTCTTT.

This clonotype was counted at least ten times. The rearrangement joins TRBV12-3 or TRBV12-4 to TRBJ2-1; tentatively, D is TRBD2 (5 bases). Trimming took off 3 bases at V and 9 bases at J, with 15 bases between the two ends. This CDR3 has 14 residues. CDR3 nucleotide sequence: TGTGCCAGCAGTTTTGGCCGGCGGGTCCCTGAGCAGTTCTTC. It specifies CASSFGRRVPEQFF.

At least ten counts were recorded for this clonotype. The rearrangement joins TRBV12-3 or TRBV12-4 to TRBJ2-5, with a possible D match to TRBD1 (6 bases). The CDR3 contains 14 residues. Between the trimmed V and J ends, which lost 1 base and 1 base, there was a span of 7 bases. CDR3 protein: CASSLGGPQETQYF. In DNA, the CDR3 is TGTGCCAGCAGTTTAGGGGGGCCCCAAGAGACCCAGTACTTC.

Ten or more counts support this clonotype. Here the CDR3 reads CASIPQVSGYGYTF. The CDR3 DNA follows: TGTGCCAGCATCCCACAGGTATCGGGCTATGGCTACACCTTC. V usage is TRBV6-2 or TRBV6-3 and J usage is TRBJ1-2, with a tentative D call TRBD1 (5 bases). The CDR3 runs to 14 residues. V was trimmed by 7 bases and J by 4 bases, leaving 16 bases between them. The germline V gene encodes CDR1 MNHEY and CDR2 SVGEGT.

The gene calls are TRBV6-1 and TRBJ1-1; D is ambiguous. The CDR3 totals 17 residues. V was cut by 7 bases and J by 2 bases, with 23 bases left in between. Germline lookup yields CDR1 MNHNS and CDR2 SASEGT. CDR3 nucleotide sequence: TGTGCCAGCACAAAAAGGGAGGGCCCGGGAGTCAACACTGAAGCTTTCTTT. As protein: CASTKREGPGVNTEAFF.

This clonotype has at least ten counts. The CDR3: CSARDVGGGDRTEQYF. The DNA for the CDR3 is TGCAGTGCTAGAGATGTTGGGGGCGGGGATCGCACCGAGCAGTACTTC. The chain combines TRBV20-1 with TRBJ2-7; either TRBD1 or TRBD2 may fit D (6 bases each). Looked up from germline, CDR1 is DFQATT and CDR2 is SNEGSKA (reference sequence). Trimming took 0 bases from V and 6 from J, leaving 21 bases between them. This CDR3 spans 16 amino acids.

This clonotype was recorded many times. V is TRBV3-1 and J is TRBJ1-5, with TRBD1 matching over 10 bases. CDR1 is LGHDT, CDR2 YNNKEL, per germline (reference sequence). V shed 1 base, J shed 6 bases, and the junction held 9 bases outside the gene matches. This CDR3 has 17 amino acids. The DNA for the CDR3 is TGTGCCAGCAGCCAAGCCTATGGGACAGGGGCGGGTCAGCCCCAGCATTTT. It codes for CASSQAYGTGAGQPQHF.

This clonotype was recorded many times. The DNA of the CDR3 is TGTGCCAGCAGTTCATCGGGGGGCAGCAATCAGCCCCAGCATTTT. This codes for CASSSSGGSNQPQHF. V gene TRBV12-3 or TRBV12-4 combines with J gene TRBJ1-5, with D maybe TRBD1 (6 bases). The CDR3 consists of 15 residues. Trimming shortened V by 4 bases and J by 1 base, and 11 bases separated the two germline ends.

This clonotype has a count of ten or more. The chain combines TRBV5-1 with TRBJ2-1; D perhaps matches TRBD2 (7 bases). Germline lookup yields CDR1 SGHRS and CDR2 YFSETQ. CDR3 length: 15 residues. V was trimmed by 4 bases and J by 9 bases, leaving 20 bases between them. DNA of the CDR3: TGCGCCAGCAGCCCCGGACAGTGGGGGGGTGGTGAGCAGTTCTTC. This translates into CASSPGQWGGGEQFF. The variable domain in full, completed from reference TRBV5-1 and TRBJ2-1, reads KAGVTQTPRYLIKTRGQQVTLSCSPISGHRSVSWYQQTPGQGLQFLFEYFSETQRNKGNFPGRFSGRQFSNSRSEMNVSTLELGDSALYLCASSPGQWGGGEQFFGPGTRLTVL.

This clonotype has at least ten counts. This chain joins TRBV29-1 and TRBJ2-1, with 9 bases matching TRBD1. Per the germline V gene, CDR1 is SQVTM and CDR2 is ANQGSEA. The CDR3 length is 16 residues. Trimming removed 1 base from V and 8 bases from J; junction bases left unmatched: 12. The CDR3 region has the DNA TGCAGCGTTGAAGTGATTGGACAGGGGCCAAATGATGAGCAGTTCTTC. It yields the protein CSVEVIGQGPNDEQFF.

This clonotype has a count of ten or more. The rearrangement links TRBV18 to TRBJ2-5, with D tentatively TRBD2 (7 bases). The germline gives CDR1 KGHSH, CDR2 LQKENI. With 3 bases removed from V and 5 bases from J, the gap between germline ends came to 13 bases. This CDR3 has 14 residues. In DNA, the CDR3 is TGTGCCAGCTCACCCCCGGGGGGCGCGGAGACCCAGTACTTC. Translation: CASSPPGGAETQYF.

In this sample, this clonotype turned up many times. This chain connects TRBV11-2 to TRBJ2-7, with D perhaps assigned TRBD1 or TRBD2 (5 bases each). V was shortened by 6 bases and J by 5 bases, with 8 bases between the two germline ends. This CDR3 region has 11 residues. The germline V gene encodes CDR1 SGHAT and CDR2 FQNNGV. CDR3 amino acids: CASRRGDEQYF. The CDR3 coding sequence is TGTGCCAGCAGGAGAGGGGACGAGCAGTACTTC.

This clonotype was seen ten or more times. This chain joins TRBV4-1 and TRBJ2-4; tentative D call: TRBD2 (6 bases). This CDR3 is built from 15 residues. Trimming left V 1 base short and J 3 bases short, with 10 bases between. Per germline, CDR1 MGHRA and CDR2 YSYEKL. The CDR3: CASSQVTTSKNIQYF. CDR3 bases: TGCGCCAGCAGCCAAGTCACGACTAGCAAAAACATTCAGTACTTC.

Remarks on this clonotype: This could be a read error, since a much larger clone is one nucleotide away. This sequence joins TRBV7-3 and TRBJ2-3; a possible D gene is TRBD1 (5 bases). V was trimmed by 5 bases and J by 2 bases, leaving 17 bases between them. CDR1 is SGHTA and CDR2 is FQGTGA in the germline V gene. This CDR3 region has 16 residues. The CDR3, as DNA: TGTGCCAGCAGCCTCCATACAGGACACCACACAGATACGCAGTATTTT. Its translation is CASSLHTGHHTDTQYF.

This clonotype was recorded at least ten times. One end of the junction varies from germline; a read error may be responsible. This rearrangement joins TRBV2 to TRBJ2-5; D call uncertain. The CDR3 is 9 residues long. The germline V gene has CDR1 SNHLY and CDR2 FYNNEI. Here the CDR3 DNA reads TGTGCCAGCGGGTCCGTGCGGCACTTC. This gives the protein CASGSVRHF.

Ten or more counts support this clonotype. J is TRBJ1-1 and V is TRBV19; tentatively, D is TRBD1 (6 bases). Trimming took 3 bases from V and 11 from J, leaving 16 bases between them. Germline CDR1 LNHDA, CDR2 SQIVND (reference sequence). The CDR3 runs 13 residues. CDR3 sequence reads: CASSISGDTRAFF. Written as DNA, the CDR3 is TGTGCCAGTAGTATTTCGGGGGACACACGGGCTTTCTTT.

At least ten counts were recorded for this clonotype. CDR3 in amino acids: CASSLRGGGNIQYF. The CDR3 DNA follows: TGTGCCAGCAGTTTACGGGGGGGGGGAAACATTCAGTACTTC. The chain combines TRBV12-3 or TRBV12-4 with TRBJ2-4; 8 bases align to TRBD2. The CDR3 spans 14 residues. The V segment lost 2 bases and the J segment 6 bases; nucleotides outside the gene matches: 3.

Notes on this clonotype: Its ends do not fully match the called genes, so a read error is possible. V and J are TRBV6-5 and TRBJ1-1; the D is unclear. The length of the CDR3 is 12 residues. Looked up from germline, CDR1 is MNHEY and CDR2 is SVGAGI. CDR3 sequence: CAISGLNTEAFF. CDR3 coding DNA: TGTGCCATCAGTGGATTGAACACTGAAGCTTTCTTT.